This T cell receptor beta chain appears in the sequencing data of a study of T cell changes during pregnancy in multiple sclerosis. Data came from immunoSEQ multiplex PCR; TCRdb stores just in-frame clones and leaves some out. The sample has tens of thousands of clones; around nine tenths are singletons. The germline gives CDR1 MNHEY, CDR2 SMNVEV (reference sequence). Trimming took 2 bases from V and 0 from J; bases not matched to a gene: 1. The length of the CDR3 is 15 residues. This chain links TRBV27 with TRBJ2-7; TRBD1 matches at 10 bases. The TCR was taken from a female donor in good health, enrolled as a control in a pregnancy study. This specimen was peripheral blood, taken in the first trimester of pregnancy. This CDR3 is CASSLRDRGSYEQYF. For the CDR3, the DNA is TGTGCCAGCAGTTTACGGGACAGGGGCTCCTACGAGCAGTACTTC.